This T cell receptor beta chain was profiled in a study of OX40 agonist ivuxolimab in advanced cancers. Study information: Patients received the agonistic anti-OX40 (CD134) antibody ivuxolimab.

Generated by immunoSEQ multiplex PCR, the TCRdb table keeps only in-frame clones and is missing some. The data contain approximately 100,000 clones, around 85% of them seen just once; the ten biggest clones take up 3.8%. Worth noting for this clone: Antigen unknown.

V shed 2 bases and J shed 7 bases, with 11 bases lying between them. CDR1 MNHEY and CDR2 SVGAGI come from the germline V gene. The length of the CDR3 is 13 residues. General observations from the study: There was clonal expansion of CD4+ and CD8+ blood T cells by week 6 at 0.1 to 3.0 mg/kg. Antigen targets of the expanded peripheral T cells went undetermined.

The TCR sequence derives from an adult with an advanced solid tumor such as melanoma, head and neck, liver or kidney cancer. This sequence joins TRBV6-5 and TRBJ1-1; no reliable D call. The material was CD4+ or CD8+ T cells sorted from blood, obtained in a trial of the OX40 agonist ivuxolimab. The CDR3 DNA is TGTGCCAGCAGTTACGGTCAGTTTGGTGAAGCTTTCTTT. This encodes CASSYGQFGEAFF.